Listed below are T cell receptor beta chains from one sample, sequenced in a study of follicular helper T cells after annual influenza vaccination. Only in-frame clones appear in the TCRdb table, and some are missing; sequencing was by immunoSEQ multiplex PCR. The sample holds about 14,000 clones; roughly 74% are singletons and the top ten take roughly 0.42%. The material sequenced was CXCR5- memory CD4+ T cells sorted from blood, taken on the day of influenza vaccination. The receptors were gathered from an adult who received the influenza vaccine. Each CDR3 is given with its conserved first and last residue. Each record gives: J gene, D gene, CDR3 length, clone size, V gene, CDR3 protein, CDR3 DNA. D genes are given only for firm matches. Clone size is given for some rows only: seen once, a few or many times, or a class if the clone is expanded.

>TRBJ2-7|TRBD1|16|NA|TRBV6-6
CASSYTPGTGFDEQYF
TGTGCCAGCAGTTATACCCCCGGGACAGGGTTCGACGAGCAGTACTTC
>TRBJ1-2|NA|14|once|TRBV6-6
CASSLNEGRGGYTF
TGTGCCAGCAGTCTGAATGAGGGACGGGGTGGCTACACCTTC
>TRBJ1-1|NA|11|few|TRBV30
CAWKGNTEAFF
TGTGCCTGGAAGGGTAACACTGAAGCTTTCTTT
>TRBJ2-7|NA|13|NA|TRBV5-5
CASNPGLNYEQYF
TGTGCCAGCAATCCGGGACTTAACTACGAGCAGTACTTC
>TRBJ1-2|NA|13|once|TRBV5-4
CASSFPSQVGYTF
TGTGCCAGCAGCTTCCCTAGTCAGGTTGGCTACACCTTC
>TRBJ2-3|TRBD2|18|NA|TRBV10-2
CASSVSRLAGGFADTQYF
TGCGCCAGCAGCGTCTCTCGACTAGCGGGGGGGTTCGCAGATACGCAGTATTTT
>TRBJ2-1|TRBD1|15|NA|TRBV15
CATSRNRGAYNEQFF
TGTGCCACCAGCAGAAACAGGGGCGCCTACAATGAGCAGTTCTTC
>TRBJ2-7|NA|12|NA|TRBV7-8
CASSSRGGEQYF
TGTGCCAGCAGCTCCAGGGGGGGGGAGCAGTACTTC
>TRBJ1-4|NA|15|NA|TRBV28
CASIRSAAGDEKLFF
TGTGCCAGCATTAGGTCAGCGGCAGGGGATGAAAAACTGTTTTTT
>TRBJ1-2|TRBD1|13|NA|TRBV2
CASRRTGSYGYTF
TGTGCCAGCCGCCGGACAGGATCCTATGGCTACACCTTC
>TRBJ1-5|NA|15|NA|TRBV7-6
CASSVDSGSNQPQHF
TGTGCCAGCAGTGTAGACTCGGGAAGCAATCAGCCCCAGCATTTT
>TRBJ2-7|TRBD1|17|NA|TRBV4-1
CASSQGMTGGLRYEQYF
TGCGCCAGCAGCCAGGGTATGACAGGGGGGTTGCGGTACGAGCAGTACTTC
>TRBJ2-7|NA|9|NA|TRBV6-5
CASGREQYF
TGTGCCAGCGGCAGGGAGCAGTACTTC
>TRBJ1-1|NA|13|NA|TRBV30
CAWSAQYDTEAFF
TGTGCCTGGAGCGCACAGTATGACACTGAAGCTTTCTTT
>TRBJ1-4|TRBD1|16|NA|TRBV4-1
CASSQTGTGGYEKLFF
TGCGCCAGCAGCCAGACCGGGACAGGGGGTTATGAAAAACTGTTTTTT
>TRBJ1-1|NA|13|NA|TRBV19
CASSSHPNTEAFF
TGTGCCAGTAGTTCACATCCAAACACTGAAGCTTTCTTT
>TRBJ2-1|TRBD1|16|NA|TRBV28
CASRLGGTGGSNEQFF
TGTGCCAGCAGGCTGGGGGGGACAGGGGGTAGCAATGAGCAGTTCTTC
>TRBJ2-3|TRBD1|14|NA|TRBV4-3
CASSRTGFPDTQYF
TGCGCCAGCAGCCGGACAGGGTTCCCAGATACGCAGTATTTT
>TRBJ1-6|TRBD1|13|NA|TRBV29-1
CSAGQGDNSPLHF
TGCAGCGCCGGACAGGGTGATAATTCACCCCTCCACTTT
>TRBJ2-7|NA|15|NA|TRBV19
CASSIERAGRYEQYF
TGTGCCAGTAGTATAGAAAGGGCAGGGAGGTACGAGCAGTACTTC
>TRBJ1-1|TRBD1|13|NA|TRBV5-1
CASSRPQGGEAFF
TGCGCCAGCAGCCGGCCCCAGGGGGGTGAAGCTTTCTTT
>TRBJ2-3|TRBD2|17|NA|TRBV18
CASSPVPSGGSTDTQYF
TGTGCCAGCTCACCAGTGCCTAGCGGGGGTAGCACAGATACGCAGTATTTT
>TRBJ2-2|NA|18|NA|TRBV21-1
CASSNTQARQANTGELFF
TGTGCCAGCAGCAATACGCAGGCTAGACAGGCGAACACCGGGGAGCTGTTTTTT
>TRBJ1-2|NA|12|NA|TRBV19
CASSSGPYGYTF
TGTGCCAGTAGTTCCGGGCCCTATGGCTACACCTTC
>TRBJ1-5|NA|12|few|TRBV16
CASSQGNQPQHF
TGTGCCAGCAGCCAAGGTAATCAGCCCCAGCATTTT
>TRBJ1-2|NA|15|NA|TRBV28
CASRIYGEANYGYTF
TGTGCCAGCAGGATATACGGAGAAGCTAACTATGGCTACACCTTC
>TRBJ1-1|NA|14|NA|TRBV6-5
CASSYSPGNTEAFF
TGTGCCAGCAGTTACTCGCCCGGGAACACTGAAGCTTTCTTT
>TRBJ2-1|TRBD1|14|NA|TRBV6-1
CASRDRGVYNEQFF
TGTGCCAGCAGGGACAGGGGGGTCTACAATGAGCAGTTCTTC
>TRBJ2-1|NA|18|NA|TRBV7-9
CASSLVGGTGSSYNEQFF
TGTGCCAGCAGCTTAGTTGGCGGGACTGGGAGCTCCTACAATGAGCAGTTCTTC
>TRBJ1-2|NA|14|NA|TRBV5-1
CASSLAVRTYGYTF
TGCGCCAGCAGCTTGGCCGTTAGAACCTATGGCTACACCTTC
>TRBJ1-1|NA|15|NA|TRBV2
CASSEVRGLSTEAFF
TGTGCCAGCAGTGAAGTAAGGGGTTTGAGCACTGAAGCTTTCTTT
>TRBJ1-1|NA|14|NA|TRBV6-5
CASSSGGRDTEAFF
TGTGCCAGCAGTTCGGGAGGTCGAGACACTGAAGCTTTCTTT
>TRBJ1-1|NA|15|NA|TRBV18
CASSPLGLADTEAFF
TGTGCCAGCTCACCACTGGGCCTCGCGGACACTGAAGCTTTCTTT
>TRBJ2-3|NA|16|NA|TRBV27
CASSHRTRSITDTQYF
TGTGCCAGCAGTCACCGTACTCGTTCGATCACAGATACGCAGTATTTT
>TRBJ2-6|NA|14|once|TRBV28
CASSLSGGANVLTF
TGTGCCAGCAGTTTATCCGGTGGGGCCAACGTCCTGACTTTC
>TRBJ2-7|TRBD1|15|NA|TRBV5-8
CASSLAGQVSYEQYF
TGTGCCAGCAGCTTGGCCGGACAGGTCTCCTACGAGCAGTACTTC
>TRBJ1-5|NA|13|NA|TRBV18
CASSADLNQPQHF
TGTGCCAGCTCAGCGGACTTAAATCAGCCCCAGCATTTT
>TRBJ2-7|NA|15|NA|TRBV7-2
CASSLGQTGFYEQYF
TGTGCCAGCAGCTTAGGACAGACGGGGTTCTACGAGCAGTACTTC
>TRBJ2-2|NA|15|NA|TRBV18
CASSLLPINTGELFF
TGTGCCAGCTCCCTACTCCCAATAAACACCGGGGAGCTGTTTTTT
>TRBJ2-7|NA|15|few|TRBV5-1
CASSLGSTISYEQYF
TGCGCCAGCAGCCTGGGCTCGACAATTTCCTACGAGCAGTACTTC
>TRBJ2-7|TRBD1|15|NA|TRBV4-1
CASSRETGLSYEQYF
TGCGCCAGCAGCCGAGAGACAGGGCTCTCCTACGAGCAGTACTTC
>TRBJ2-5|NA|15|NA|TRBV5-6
CASSRRASGQETQYF
TGTGCCAGCAGCCGTAGGGCCAGCGGCCAAGAGACCCAGTACTTC
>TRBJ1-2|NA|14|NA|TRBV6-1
CASSPEPDSYGYTF
TGTGCCAGCAGCCCCGAACCGGACAGTTATGGCTACACCTTC
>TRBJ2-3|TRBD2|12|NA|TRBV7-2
CASSLEGTSGYF
TGTGCCAGCAGCTTAGAGGGGACTAGCGGTTATTTT
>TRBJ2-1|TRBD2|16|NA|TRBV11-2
CASRNQAGGRLNEQFF
TGTGCCAGCAGAAACCAAGCGGGGGGGCGTCTAAATGAGCAGTTCTTC
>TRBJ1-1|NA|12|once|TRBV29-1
CSVGKGGTEAFF
TGCAGCGTTGGTAAGGGAGGGACTGAAGCTTTCTTT
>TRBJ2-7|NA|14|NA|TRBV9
CASSVAPGAYEQYF
TGTGCCAGCAGCGTAGCTCCAGGGGCCTACGAGCAGTACTTC
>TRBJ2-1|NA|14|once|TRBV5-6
CASSLVGARNEQFF
TGTGCCAGCAGCTTGGTGGGGGCCCGCAATGAGCAGTTCTTC
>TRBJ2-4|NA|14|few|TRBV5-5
CASSLYVAKNIQYF
TGTGCCAGCAGCTTATATGTAGCCAAAAACATTCAGTACTTC
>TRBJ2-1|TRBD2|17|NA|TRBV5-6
CASSPKEFRGAYNEQFF
TGTGCCAGCAGCCCGAAGGAATTCCGGGGGGCCTACAATGAGCAGTTCTTC
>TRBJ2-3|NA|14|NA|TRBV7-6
CASSLVGGLDTQYF
TGTGCCAGCAGCTTAGTAGGGGGGTTAGATACGCAGTATTTT
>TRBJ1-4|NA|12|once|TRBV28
CASSSEGEKLFF
TGTGCCAGCAGTTCCGAGGGTGAAAAACTGTTTTTT